The 29 T cell receptor beta chains listed next were all sequenced from one sample in a study of cytomegalovirus exposure and HLA in healthy donors. Produced via immunoSEQ multiplex PCR; TCRdb's table is partial and in-frame only. The sample consists of fewer than 65,000 clones, roughly nine tenths of them appearing once. The sequenced sample was PBMCs. The receptors stem from a woman aged 18-29 years in good health and CMV-seronegative.

This CDR3 is CASSPTRDTNEQFF. CDR3 in DNA: TGTGCCAGCAGTCCCACTAGAGATACGAATGAGCAGTTCTTC. This chain uses TRBV28 with TRBJ2-1, with D possibly matching TRBD2 (5 bases). The CDR3 spans 14 residues. Germline assignment: CDR1 MDHEN and CDR2 SYDVKM. V was cut by 5 bases and J by 7 bases, with 15 bases left in between.

The V and J genes are TRBV19 and TRBJ2-1; maybe TRBD2 (5 bases). V lost 6 bases to trimming and J lost 5 bases, with 11 bases between them. The CDR3 spans 13 residues. Per germline, CDR1 LNHDA and CDR2 SQIVND (reference sequence). CDR3 protein: CASSTTRNNEQFF. CDR3 coding DNA: TGTGCCAGTAGCACTACTAGAAACAATGAGCAGTTCTTC. The full variable domain, in which reference TRBV19 and TRBJ2-1 provide the parts outside the CDR3, is DGGITQSPKYLFRKEGQNVTLSCEQNLNHDAMYWYRQDPGQGLRLIYYSQIVNDFQKGDIAEGYSVSREKKESFPLTVTSAQKNPTAFYLCASSTTRNNEQFFGPGTRLTVL.

The chain links TRBV7-2 to TRBJ1-2, with D perhaps TRBD1 (5 bases). The CDR3 consists of 16 residues. Germline V gives CDR1 SGHTA, CDR2 FQGNSA. The V gene lost 3 bases and the J gene lost 4 bases, with 18 bases spanning the gap. The CDR3 region is CASSLAHKQGSYGYTF. CDR3 in DNA: TGTGCCAGCAGCTTGGCCCATAAGCAGGGAAGCTATGGCTACACCTTC. The whole variable domain, filled in from reference TRBV7-2 and TRBJ1-2, reads GAGVSQSPSNKVTEKGKDVELRCDPISGHTALYWYRQSLGQGLEFLIYFQGNSAPDKSGLPSDRFSAERTGGSVSTLTIQRTQQEDSAVYLCASSLAHKQGSYGYTFGSGTRLTVV.

The chain has TRBV18 and TRBJ2-3; D unresolved. CDR3 length: 13 amino acids. Trimming left V 3 bases short and J 1 base short, with 5 bases between. CDR1 KGHSH and CDR2 LQKENI come from the germline V gene. CDR3 nucleotides: TGTGCCAGCTCACCCACAGGCACAGATACGCAGTATTTT. This sequence encodes CASSPTGTDTQYF.

The genes are TRBV5-1 and TRBJ1-4; D is possibly TRBD1 (5 bases). With 4 bases removed from V and 0 bases from J, the gap between germline ends came to 13 bases. The CDR3 runs to 16 residues. Per germline, CDR1 SGHRS and CDR2 YFSETQ. The CDR3 DNA sequence: TGCGCCAGCAGCGGCGGGACGGTTGCAACTAATGAAAAACTGTTTTTT. It encodes CASSGGTVATNEKLFF. The full variable domain, completed using reference TRBV5-1 and TRBJ1-4, is KAGVTQTPRYLIKTRGQQVTLSCSPISGHRSVSWYQQTPGQGLQFLFEYFSETQRNKGNFPGRFSGRQFSNSRSEMNVSTLELGDSALYLCASSGGTVATNEKLFFGSGTQLSVL.

V gene TRBV7-6 combines with J gene TRBJ2-1; 9 bases fit TRBD2. Losses at the gene ends were 1 base for V and 4 bases for J; bases not matched to a gene: 11. Germline V gene data show CDR1 as SGHVS and CDR2 as FNYEAQ. There are 18 residues in the CDR3. The CDR3 sequence is CASSLGPLLAGSYNEQFF. The CDR3 DNA reads TGTGCCAGCAGCTTAGGCCCCTTACTAGCGGGCAGTTACAATGAGCAGTTCTTC.

This sequence joins TRBV28 and TRBJ2-1, with 9 bases identical to TRBD2. The CDR3 has 14 amino acids. Trimming at V came to 7 bases and at J to 8 bases, leaving 9 bases not matched to a gene. Germline V gives CDR1 MDHEN, CDR2 SYDVKM. The CDR3 sequence: CASTPGSGSYEQFF. CDR3 bases: TGTGCCAGCACCCCCGGTAGCGGGAGCTATGAGCAGTTCTTC. The complete variable domain, with remaining parts taken from reference TRBV28 and TRBJ2-1, reads DVKVTQSSRYLVKRTGEKVFLECVQDMDHENMFWYRQDPGLGLRLIYFSYDVKMKEKGDIPEGYSVSREKKERFSLILESASTNQTSMYLCASTPGSGSYEQFFGPGTRLTVL.

This chain links TRBV6-1 with TRBJ2-7, with TRBD1 matching 8 bases. After removal of 6 bases from V and 7 bases from J, the junction contained 11 bases not matched to a gene. Germline CDR1 and CDR2: MNHNS and SASEGT. The CDR3 contains 14 residues. The CDR3 region has the DNA TGTGCCAGCAGGGAGACAGGGGCCTCGTATGAGCAGTACTTC. This codes for CASRETGASYEQYF.

V is TRBV29-1 and J is TRBJ2-7, with no clear D. The length of the CDR3 is 15 residues. The V gene lost 5 bases and the J gene lost 1 base, with 18 bases spanning the gap. From germline, CDR1 is SQVTM and CDR2 ANQGSEA. CDR3 amino acids: CSVSGEGRISYEQYF. CDR3 nucleotides: TGCAGCGTTTCTGGCGAAGGCAGGATTTCCTACGAGCAGTACTTC.

The rearrangement joins TRBV19 to TRBJ2-3, with 11 nucleotides matching TRBD2. Looked up from germline, CDR1 is LNHDA and CDR2 is SQIVND (reference sequence). The CDR3 covers 20 residues. V trimming: 4 bases; J trimming: 1 base; junction bases outside the gene matches: 16. CDR3 in amino acids: CASSKKGPSGRLVGTDTQYF. DNA of the CDR3: TGTGCCAGTAGTAAAAAAGGGCCTAGCGGGAGGTTGGTTGGCACAGATACGCAGTATTTT.

The chain is built from TRBV30 and TRBJ1-6; 7 positions agree with TRBD1. The CDR3 extends over 15 amino acids. Germline V gene lookup returns CDR1 GTSNPN and CDR2 SVGIG (reference sequence). J lost 3 bases, V lost 4 bases, and 6 bases had no gene match. The CDR3 nucleotides read TGTGCCTGGAAGGAGGGGGCCCGCTATAATTCACCCCTCCACTTT. Protein sequence: CAWKEGARYNSPLHF.

This clone was counted a single time. J is TRBJ2-1 and V is TRBV7-2; 8 nucleotides line up with TRBD2. The length of the CDR3 is 16 residues. Germline trimming cut 3 bases from V and 5 bases from J; bases unmatched to any gene: 9. Germline V lookup: CDR1 SGHTA, CDR2 FQGNSA. The CDR3 region has the DNA TGTGCCAGCAGCTTTGGGGTCGGAGCGGGAGACAATGAGCAGTTCTTC. This gives the protein CASSFGVGAGDNEQFF.

V and J are TRBV30 and TRBJ1-2; D is undetermined. The V gene lost 5 bases and the J gene lost 5 bases, with 12 bases spanning the gap. The germline CDR1 and CDR2 sequences are GTSNPN and SVGIG (reference sequence). This CDR3 spans 12 amino acids. The CDR3 loop is CAWLNDGYGYTF. CDR3 nucleotide sequence: TGTGCCTGGCTGAACGACGGGTATGGCTACACCTTC.

This clone was seen a few times. This chain joins TRBV7-6 and TRBJ2-2; tentative D call: TRBD1 (6 bases). Germline V gene data show CDR1 as SGHVS and CDR2 as FNYEAQ. This CDR3 is built from 13 residues. Trimming removed 4 bases at V and 4 bases at J, with 7 bases between. The CDR3 region has the DNA TGTGCCAGCAGCTCAGGGGTCACCGGGGAGCTGTTTTTT. It is translated as CASSSGVTGELFF.

The chain uses TRBV15 and TRBJ2-7; D is undetermined. This CDR3 region has 14 residues. Germline CDR1 LNHNV, CDR2 YYDKDF (reference sequence). The V gene lost 0 bases and the J gene lost 6 bases, with 12 bases spanning the gap. The CDR3 loop is CATSRDGPAFEQYF. The CDR3 DNA reads as TGTGCCACCAGCAGAGATGGGCCAGCATTCGAGCAGTACTTC. Based on the CDR3 plus reference TRBV15 and TRBJ2-7, the full variable domain is DAMVIQNPRYQVTQFGKPVTLSCSQTLNHNVMYWYQQKSSQAPKLLFHYYDKDFNNEADTPDNFQSRRPNTSFCFLDIRSPGLGDTAMYLCATSRDGPAFEQYFGPGTRLTVT.

J is TRBJ2-1 and V is TRBV5-1; tentatively, D is TRBD1 (5 bases). The CDR3 length is 17 residues. CDR1 and CDR2 from the germline V gene are SGHRS and YFSETQ. Trimming removed 3 bases at V and 0 bases at J, with 16 bases between. The CDR3 spells CASSSPTAGRSYNEQFF. The CDR3 nucleotides are TGCGCCAGCAGCTCCCCGACAGCAGGGCGCTCCTACAATGAGCAGTTCTTC.

V and J are TRBV6-1 and TRBJ1-2; 7 bases map to TRBD1. The CDR3 is 14 residues long. The germline V gene encodes CDR1 MNHNS and CDR2 SASEGT. Trimming cost V 5 bases and J 2 bases; bases outside gene matches: 5. CDR3 protein: CASSFETGNYGYTF. For the CDR3, the DNA is TGTGCCAGCAGTTTCGAGACAGGGAACTATGGCTACACCTTC.

This clone appeared a few times. This chain links TRBV7-9 with TRBJ2-7; D gene uncertain. CDR1 and CDR2 from the germline V gene are SEHNR and FQNEAQ (reference sequence). This CDR3 is 12 amino acids long. V lost 1 base to trimming and J lost 3 bases, with 4 bases between them. CDR3 nucleotides: TGTGCCAGCAGCTTAGGGAGCTACGAGCAGTACTTC. It yields the protein CASSLGSYEQYF.

The chain couples TRBV13 to TRBJ2-3; 11 nucleotides match TRBD2. Trimming cost V 3 bases and J 5 bases; bases outside gene matches: 4. CDR3 length: 15 amino acids. Per germline, CDR1 PRHDT and CDR2 FYEKMQ (reference sequence). CDR3 DNA sequence: TGTGCCAGCAGCTTGGGACTAGCGGCTGGAGATACGCAGTATTTT. Residues: CASSLGLAAGDTQYF.

The rearrangement joins TRBV6-1 to TRBJ2-1; D is unresolved. Trimming removed 1 base from V and 0 bases from J, with 13 bases in between. Germline CDR1 and CDR2: MNHNS and SASEGT. The length of the CDR3 is 17 residues. CDR3 protein: CASSEEGRPSSYNEQFF. The CDR3 DNA is TGTGCCAGCAGTGAAGAAGGTAGGCCTAGCTCCTACAATGAGCAGTTCTTC.

The chain has TRBV19 and TRBJ1-5; D unclear. Germline loops: CDR1 LNHDA, CDR2 SQIVND (reference sequence). V shed 3 bases and J shed 4 bases, with 10 bases lying between them. This CDR3 spans 14 amino acids. The CDR3 nucleotides read TGTGCCAGTAGTATGCCCAGTCCAAATCAGCCCCAGCATTTT. It encodes CASSMPSPNQPQHF.

This clone was recorded once. This chain uses TRBV19 with TRBJ2-3; 7 bases align to TRBD1. Per the germline V gene, CDR1 is LNHDA and CDR2 is SQIVND (reference sequence). The CDR3 runs 14 residues. V shed 3 bases, J shed 5 bases, and the junction held 5 bases outside the gene matches. The CDR3 region has the DNA TGTGCCAGTAGTATCGACAGGGTTGGAGATACGCAGTATTTT. This translates into CASSIDRVGDTQYF.

This chain uses TRBV11-3 with TRBJ2-2; TRBD1 agrees at 9 bases. V was pared by 0 bases and J by 5 bases, with 4 bases of the junction left unmatched. Germline CDR1 SGHNT, CDR2 YENEEA. This CDR3 contains 16 residues. CDR3 nucleotide sequence: TGTGCCAGCAGCTTAGAAAGAGGGACAGGGACCGGGGAGCTGTTTTTT. Its protein is CASSLERGTGTGELFF. The variable domain in full, completed from reference TRBV11-3 and TRBJ2-2, reads EAGVVQSPRYKIIEKKQPVAFWCNPISGHNTLYWYLQNLGQGPELLIRYENEEAVDDSQLPKDRFSAERLKGVDSTLKIQPAELGDSAVYLCASSLERGTGTGELFFGEGSRLTVL.

The V call is TRBV23-1, the J call TRBJ2-5; 12 bases fit TRBD1. TRBV23-1 is treated as an ORF (open reading frame) with a function not yet certain. CDR3 length equals 18 residues. J was trimmed by 5 bases and V by 0 bases; bases with no gene match: 10. The CDR3 protein is CASSQSPGQGASRETQYF. CDR3 nucleotide sequence: TGCGCCAGCAGTCAATCGCCGGGACAGGGGGCTTCCAGGGAGACCCAGTACTTC.

The chain combines TRBV29-1 with TRBJ2-3; D perhaps matches TRBD1 (6 bases). Germline V gene lookup returns CDR1 SQVTM and CDR2 ANQGSEA. The CDR3 is 12 residues long. V gave up 3 bases and J gave up 4 bases, with 8 bases separating them. In DNA form, the CDR3 reads TGCAGCGTTGAGGGGACATCAGATACGCAGTATTTT. Its protein product is CSVEGTSDTQYF.

The chain couples TRBV9 to TRBJ2-1; 14 nucleotides match TRBD2. CDR1 SGDLS and CDR2 YYNGEE come from the germline V gene. V gave up 0 bases and J gave up 7 bases; unmatched junction bases: 0. The CDR3 totals 15 residues. The CDR3 protein is CASSVGTSGRNEQFF. The CDR3 bases are TGTGCCAGCAGCGTAGGGACTAGCGGGAGGAATGAGCAGTTCTTC.

The V call is TRBV11-2, the J call TRBJ2-5; maybe TRBD2 (6 bases). Germline V CDR1 and CDR2: SGHAT, FQNNGV. The V end lost 5 bases, the J end lost 5 bases, and 15 bases lay between the germline ends. This CDR3 contains 14 residues. In nucleotides, the CDR3 is TGTGCCAGCAGCGCCCGACTAGGCCGGGAGACCCAGTACTTC. Its protein is CASSARLGRETQYF.

The gene calls are TRBV13 and TRBJ2-7, with D maybe TRBD1 (6 bases). Germline loops: CDR1 PRHDT, CDR2 FYEKMQ (reference sequence). The length of the CDR3 is 14 residues. The V and J ends lost 5 bases and 0 bases respectively, with 11 bases between them. CDR3 DNA sequence: TGTGCCAGCAGCCCACAGGGATACTCCTACGAGCAGTACTTC. Its translation is CASSPQGYSYEQYF.

The CDR3 loop is CASSLGTGGAQPQHF. The CDR3 nucleotides are TGTGCCAGCTCCCTAGGGACAGGAGGGGCACAGCCCCAGCATTTT. The genes are TRBV18 and TRBJ1-5; TRBD1 matches 8 bases. The CDR3 spans 15 residues. CDR1 KGHSH and CDR2 LQKENI come from the germline V gene. V shed 6 bases, J shed 7 bases, and the junction held 11 bases outside the gene matches.